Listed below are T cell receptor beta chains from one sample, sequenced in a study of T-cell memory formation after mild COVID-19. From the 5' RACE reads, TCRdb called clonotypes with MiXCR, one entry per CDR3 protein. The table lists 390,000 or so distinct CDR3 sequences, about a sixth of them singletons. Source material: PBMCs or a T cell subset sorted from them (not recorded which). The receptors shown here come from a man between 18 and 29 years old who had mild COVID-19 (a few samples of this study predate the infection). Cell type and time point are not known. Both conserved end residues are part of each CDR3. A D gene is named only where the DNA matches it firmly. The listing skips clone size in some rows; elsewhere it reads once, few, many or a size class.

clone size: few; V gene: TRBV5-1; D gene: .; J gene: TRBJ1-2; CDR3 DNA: TGCGCCAGCAGAGGTTCCCAGACGGATGGCTACACCTTC; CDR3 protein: CASRGSQTDGYTF
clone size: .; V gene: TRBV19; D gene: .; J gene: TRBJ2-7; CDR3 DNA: TGTGCCAGTGGAGTGGAGGTAGGGAACGAGCAGTACTTC; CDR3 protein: CASGVEVGNEQYF
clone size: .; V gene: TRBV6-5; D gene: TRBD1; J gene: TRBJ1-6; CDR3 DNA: TGTGCCAGCAGTTACGGCATCCCGGACAGGTCATATAATTCACCCCTCCACTTT; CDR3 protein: CASSYGIPDRSYNSPLHF
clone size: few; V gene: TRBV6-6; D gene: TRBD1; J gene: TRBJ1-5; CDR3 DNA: TGTGCCAGCAGCCAGGGGGGGGATTTCAATCAGCCCCAGCATTTT; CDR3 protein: CASSQGGDFNQPQHF
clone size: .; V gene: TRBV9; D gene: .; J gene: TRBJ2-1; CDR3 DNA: TGTGCCAGCAGCGTAGGAGGATTTAGGTACAATGAGCAGTTCTTC; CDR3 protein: CASSVGGFRYNEQFF
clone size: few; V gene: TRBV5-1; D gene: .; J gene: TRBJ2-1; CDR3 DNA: TGCGCCAGCACCTTGGCCATGCCAGGGAAGAATGAGCAGTTCTTC; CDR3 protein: CASTLAMPGKNEQFF
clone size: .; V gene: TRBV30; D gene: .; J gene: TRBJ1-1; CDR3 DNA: TGTGCCTTTAGGGGCACTGAAGCTTTCTTT; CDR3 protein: CAFRGTEAFF
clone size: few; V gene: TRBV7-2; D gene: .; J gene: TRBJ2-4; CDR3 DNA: TGTGCCAGCAGCTTGGGCTTCTCTGCGGAGCACATTCAGTACTTC; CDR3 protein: CASSLGFSAEHIQYF
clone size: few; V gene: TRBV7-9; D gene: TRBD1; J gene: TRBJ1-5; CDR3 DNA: TGTGCCAGCAGCTTGGAGACAGGGATGGTCTTACATTTT; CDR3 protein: CASSLETGMVLHF
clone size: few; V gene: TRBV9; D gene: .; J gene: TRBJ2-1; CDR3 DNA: TGTGCCAGCAGCGTAGACATGGGGACCTACAATGAGCAGTTCTTC; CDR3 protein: CASSVDMGTYNEQFF
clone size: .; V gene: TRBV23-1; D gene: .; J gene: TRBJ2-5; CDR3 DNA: TGCGCCAGCAGTCACCCGGACAGCCAAGAGACCCAGTACTTC; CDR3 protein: CASSHPDSQETQYF
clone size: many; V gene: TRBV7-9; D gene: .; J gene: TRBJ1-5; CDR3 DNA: TGTGCCAGCAGCTTAGAGGCAAATCAGCCCCAGCATTTT; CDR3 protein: CASSLEANQPQHF
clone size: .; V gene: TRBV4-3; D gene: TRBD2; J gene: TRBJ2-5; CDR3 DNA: TGCGCCAGCAGCCAAGAACCCCCCCAGGCGGGGGGGGGAGAGACCCAGTACTTC; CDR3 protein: CASSQEPPQAGGGETQYF
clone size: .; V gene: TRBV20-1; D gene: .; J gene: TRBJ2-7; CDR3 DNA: TGCAGTGCTCCCGAAGGGAGCAACGAGCAGTACTTC; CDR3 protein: CSAPEGSNEQYF
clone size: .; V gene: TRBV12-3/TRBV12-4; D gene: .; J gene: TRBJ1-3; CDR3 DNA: TGTGCCAGCAGTCCGGGAGGGGGACACTATAAGATCGCCAACACCATATATTTT; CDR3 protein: CASSPGGGHYKIANTIYF
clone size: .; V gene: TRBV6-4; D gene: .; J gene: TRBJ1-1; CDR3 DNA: TGTGCCAGCAGCGAGTGGGCAGGCACTGAAGCTTTCTTT; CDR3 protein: CASSEWAGTEAFF
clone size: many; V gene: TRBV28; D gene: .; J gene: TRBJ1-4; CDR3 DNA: TGTGCCAGCAGTTTCTCGGACAGACCGATGGAAAAACTGTTTTTT; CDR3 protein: CASSFSDRPMEKLFF
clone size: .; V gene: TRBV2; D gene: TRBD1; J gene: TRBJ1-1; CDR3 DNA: TGTGCCAGCAGGGGACAGGGGAGAAAAGCTTTCTTT; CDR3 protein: CASRGQGRKAFF
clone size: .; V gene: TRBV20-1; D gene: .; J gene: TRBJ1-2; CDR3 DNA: TGCAGTGCTAGTCCCAGGGACAACTATGGCTACACCTTC; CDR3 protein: CSASPRDNYGYTF
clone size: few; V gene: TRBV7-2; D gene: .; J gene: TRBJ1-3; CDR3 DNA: TGTGCCAGCAGCTTAGCGCTTCTGGGGTATGGAAACACCATATATTTT; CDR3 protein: CASSLALLGYGNTIYF
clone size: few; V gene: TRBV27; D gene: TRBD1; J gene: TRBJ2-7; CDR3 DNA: TGTGCCAGCAGTTCGAGGACAGGGACCTACGAGCAGTACTTC; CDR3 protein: CASSSRTGTYEQYF
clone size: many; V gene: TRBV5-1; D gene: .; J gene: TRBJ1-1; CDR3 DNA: TGCGCCAGCAGCCTACCCTCAGGGGCCCGGGGCACTGAAGCTTTCTTT; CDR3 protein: CASSLPSGARGTEAFF
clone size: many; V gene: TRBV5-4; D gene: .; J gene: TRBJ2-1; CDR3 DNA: TGTGCCAGCAGCTTGCCAGCGAGGTCCTACAATGAGCAGTTCTTC; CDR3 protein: CASSLPARSYNEQFF
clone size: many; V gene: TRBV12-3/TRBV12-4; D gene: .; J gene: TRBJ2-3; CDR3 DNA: TGTGCCAGCAGTCTGAACCGCGCAGATACGCAGTATTTT; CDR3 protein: CASSLNRADTQYF
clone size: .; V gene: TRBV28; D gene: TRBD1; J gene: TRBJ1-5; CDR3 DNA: TGTGCCAGCAGAAACAGGGGGCTCGGGCAGCCCCAGCATTTT; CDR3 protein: CASRNRGLGQPQHF
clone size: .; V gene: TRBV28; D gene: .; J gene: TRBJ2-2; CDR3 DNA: TGTGCCAGCAGTTCTACAGGGGAGGGCGCCGGGGAGCTGTTTTTT; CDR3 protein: CASSSTGEGAGELFF
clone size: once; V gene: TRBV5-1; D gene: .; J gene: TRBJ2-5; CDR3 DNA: TGCGCCAGCAGCTTGGCCCGAGCTCAAGAGACCCAGTACTTC; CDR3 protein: CASSLARAQETQYF
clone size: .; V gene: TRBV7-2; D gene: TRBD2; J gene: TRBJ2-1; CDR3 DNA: TGTGCCAGCAGCTTAGCTCCTAGCGGGGGCATCTACAATGAGCAGTTCTTC; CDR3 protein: CASSLAPSGGIYNEQFF
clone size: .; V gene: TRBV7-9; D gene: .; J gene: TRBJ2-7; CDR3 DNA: TGTGCCAGCAGACCTCCGGGACCGAGCTCCTACGAGCAGTACTTC; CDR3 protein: CASRPPGPSSYEQYF
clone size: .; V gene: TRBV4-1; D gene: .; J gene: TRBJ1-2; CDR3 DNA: TGCGCCAGCAGCCCCCCGGGCCGTAGTGGCTACACCTTC; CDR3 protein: CASSPPGRSGYTF
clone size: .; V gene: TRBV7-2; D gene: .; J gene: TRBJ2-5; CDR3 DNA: TGTGCCAGCACCACGAGGGGCCAAGAGACCCAGTACTTC; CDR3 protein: CASTTRGQETQYF
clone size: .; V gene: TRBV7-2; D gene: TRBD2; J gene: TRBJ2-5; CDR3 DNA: TGTGCCAGCAGCCCTGGGGGGGGGAGGTACCAAGAGACCCAGTACTTC; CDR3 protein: CASSPGGGRYQETQYF
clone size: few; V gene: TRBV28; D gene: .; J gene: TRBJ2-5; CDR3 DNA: TGTGCCAGCGCGCTAGTCCAAGAGACCCAGTACTTC; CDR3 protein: CASALVQETQYF
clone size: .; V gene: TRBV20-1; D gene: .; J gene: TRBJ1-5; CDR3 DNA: TGCAGTGCTACCGAGGGGGACCCCAGGCAGCCCCAGCATTTT; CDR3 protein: CSATEGDPRQPQHF
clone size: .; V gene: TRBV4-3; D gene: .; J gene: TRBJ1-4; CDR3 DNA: TGCGCCAGCAGCCAAGCAGGTTACGAAAAACTGTTTTTT; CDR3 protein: CASSQAGYEKLFF
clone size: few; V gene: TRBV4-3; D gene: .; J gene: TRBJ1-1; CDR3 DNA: TGCGCCAGCAGCCAAGGGAGGGTGCGGAACACTGAAGCTTTCTTT; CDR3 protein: CASSQGRVRNTEAFF
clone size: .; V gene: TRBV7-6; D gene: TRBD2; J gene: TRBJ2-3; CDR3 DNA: TGTGCCAGCAGCCCCATCCTCGGGACTAGTGGATCAGATACGCAGTATTTT; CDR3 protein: CASSPILGTSGSDTQYF
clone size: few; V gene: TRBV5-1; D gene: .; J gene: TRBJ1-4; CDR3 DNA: TGCGCCAGCAGCTTGTCCTATGAAAAACTGTTTTTT; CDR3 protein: CASSLSYEKLFF
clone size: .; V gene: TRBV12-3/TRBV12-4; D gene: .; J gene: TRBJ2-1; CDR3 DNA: TGTGCCAGCAGTTCTGGGAGGGGGAGCTCCTACAATGAGCAGTTCTTC; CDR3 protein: CASSSGRGSSYNEQFF
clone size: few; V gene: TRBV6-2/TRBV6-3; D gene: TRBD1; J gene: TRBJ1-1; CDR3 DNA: TGTGCCAGCAGTGACCGGGACAGGAACACTGAAGCTTTCTTT; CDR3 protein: CASSDRDRNTEAFF
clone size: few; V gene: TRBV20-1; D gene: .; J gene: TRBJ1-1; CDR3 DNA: TGCAGTGCTACGAAACAGGGCCCAAACACTGAAGCTTTCTTT; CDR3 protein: CSATKQGPNTEAFF
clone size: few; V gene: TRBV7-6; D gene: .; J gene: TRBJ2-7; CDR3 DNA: TGTGCCAGCAGCCGAGACCGGGACTCCTACGAGCAGTACTTC; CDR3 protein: CASSRDRDSYEQYF